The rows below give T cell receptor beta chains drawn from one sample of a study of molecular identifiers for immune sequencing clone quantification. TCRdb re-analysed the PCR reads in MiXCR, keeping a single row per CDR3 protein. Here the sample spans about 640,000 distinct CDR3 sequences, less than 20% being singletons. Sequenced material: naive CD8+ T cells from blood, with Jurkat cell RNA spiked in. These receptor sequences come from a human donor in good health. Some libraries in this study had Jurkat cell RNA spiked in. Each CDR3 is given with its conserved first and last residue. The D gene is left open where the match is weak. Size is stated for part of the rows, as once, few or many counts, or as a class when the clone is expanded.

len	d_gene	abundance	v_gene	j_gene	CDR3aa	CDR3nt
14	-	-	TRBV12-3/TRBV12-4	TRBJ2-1	CASSYLSAYNEQFF	TGTGCCAGCAGTTATTTAAGCGCCTACAATGAGCAGTTCTTC
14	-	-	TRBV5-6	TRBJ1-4	CASSLDRINEKLFF	TGTGCCAGCAGCTTGGACCGGATTAATGAAAAACTGTTTTTT
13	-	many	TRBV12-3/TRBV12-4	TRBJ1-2	CASSFPAAYGYTF	TGTGCCAGCAGTTTTCCGGCCGCTTATGGCTACACCTTC
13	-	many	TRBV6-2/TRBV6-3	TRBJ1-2	CASSLPSNYGYTF	TGTGCCAGCAGCCTGCCCTCCAACTATGGCTACACCTTC
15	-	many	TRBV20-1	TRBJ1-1	CSARSGQSRNTEAFF	TGCAGTGCTAGATCAGGACAAAGCCGGAACACTGAAGCTTTCTTT
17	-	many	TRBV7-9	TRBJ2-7	CASSLALKTAPSYEQYF	TGTGCCAGCAGCTTAGCTCTCAAGACCGCTCCCTCCTACGAGCAGTACTTC
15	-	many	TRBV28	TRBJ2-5	CASSRFQGFQETQYF	TGTGCCAGCAGCCGATTCCAGGGGTTCCAAGAGACCCAGTACTTC
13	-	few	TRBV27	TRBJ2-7	CASSFSSHYEQYF	TGTGCCAGCAGTTTTTCCTCCCACTACGAGCAGTACTTC
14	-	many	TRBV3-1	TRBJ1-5	CASRKSGDNQPQHF	TGTGCCAGCAGGAAATCAGGGGATAATCAGCCCCAGCATTTT
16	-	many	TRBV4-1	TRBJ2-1	CASSQVRGPPYNEQFF	TGCGCCAGCAGCCAAGTCCGGGGGCCCCCCTACAATGAGCAGTTCTTC
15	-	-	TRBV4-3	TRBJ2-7	CASGQRQGGSYEQYF	TGCGCCAGCGGCCAACGACAGGGAGGTAGCTACGAGCAGTACTTC
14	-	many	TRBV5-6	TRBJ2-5	CASSLGVVGETQYF	TGTGCCAGCAGCCTAGGGGTGGTAGGAGAGACCCAGTACTTC
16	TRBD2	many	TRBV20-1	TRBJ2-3	CSARPIAGDSTDTQYF	TGCAGTGCTAGACCGATAGCGGGAGATAGCACAGATACGCAGTATTTT
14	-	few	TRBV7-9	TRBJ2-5	CASSLDLYWETQYF	TGTGCCAGCAGCTTAGACCTCTATTGGGAGACCCAGTACTTC
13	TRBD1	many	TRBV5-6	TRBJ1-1	CASSATGVLEAFF	TGTGCCAGCAGCGCGACAGGGGTACTTGAAGCTTTCTTT
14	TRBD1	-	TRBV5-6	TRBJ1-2	CASSLVRGRLGYTF	TGTGCCAGCAGCTTGGTCAGGGGGCGACTCGGCTACACCTTC
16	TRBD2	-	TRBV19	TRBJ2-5	CASSYLGLADWETQYF	TGTGCCAGTAGCTATCTCGGACTAGCGGATTGGGAGACCCAGTACTTC
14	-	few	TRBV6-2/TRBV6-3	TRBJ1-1	CASSPSSWNTEAFF	TGTGCCAGCAGTCCTTCGAGTTGGAACACTGAAGCTTTCTTT
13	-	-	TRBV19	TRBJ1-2	CATAPSLTEGYTF	TGTGCCACCGCACCTTCCTTGACAGAGGGCTACACCTTC
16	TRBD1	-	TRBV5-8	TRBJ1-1	CASSLGDRERNAEAFF	TGTGCCAGCAGCTTGGGGGACAGGGAAAGGAACGCTGAAGCTTTCTTT
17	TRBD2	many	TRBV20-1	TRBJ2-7	CSARGSEAGGPGYEQYF	TGCAGTGCTAGAGGTTCGGAAGCGGGGGGGCCGGGGTACGAGCAGTACTTC
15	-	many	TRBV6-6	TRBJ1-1	CASSIQSPLNTEAFF	TGTGCCAGTTCCATTCAGAGCCCCTTGAACACTGAAGCTTTCTTT
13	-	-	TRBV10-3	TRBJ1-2	CAISEDGNYGYTF	TGTGCCATCAGTGAAGACGGTAACTATGGCTACACCTTC
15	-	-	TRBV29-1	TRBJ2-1	CGVSGERRSYNEQFF	TGCGGCGTTTCGGGGGAGAGACGCTCCTACAATGAGCAGTTCTTC
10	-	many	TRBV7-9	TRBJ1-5	CASTSSPQHF	TGTGCCAGCACCAGCTCGCCCCAGCATTTT
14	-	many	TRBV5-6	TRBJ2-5	CASSPGLKQETQYF	TGTGCCAGCAGCCCGGGACTGAAACAAGAGACCCAGTACTTC
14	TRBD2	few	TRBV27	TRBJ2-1	CASREAGGQDEQFF	TGTGCCAGCAGAGAAGCGGGGGGGCAAGATGAGCAGTTCTTC
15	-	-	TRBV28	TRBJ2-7	CASSYTVRGFYEQYF	TGTGCCAGCAGCTATACAGTTAGGGGATTCTACGAGCAGTACTTC
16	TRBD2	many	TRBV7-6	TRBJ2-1	CASSLVSGIAYNEQFF	TGTGCCAGCAGCTTAGTTAGCGGGATCGCCTACAATGAGCAGTTCTTC
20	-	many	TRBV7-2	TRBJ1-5	CASSLVAEPTNPYSNQPQHF	TGTGCCAGCAGCTTAGTAGCGGAGCCAACAAATCCCTATAGCAATCAGCCCCAGCATTTT
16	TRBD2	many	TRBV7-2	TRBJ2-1	CASSLGLAVSYNEQFF	TGTGCCAGCAGCTTAGGACTAGCGGTTTCCTACAATGAGCAGTTCTTC
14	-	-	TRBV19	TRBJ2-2	CASSEQGNTGELFF	TGTGCCAGTAGTGAACAGGGGAACACCGGGGAGCTGTTTTTT
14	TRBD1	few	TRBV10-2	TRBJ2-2	CASNGQGWPGELFF	TGCGCCAGCAATGGACAGGGTTGGCCCGGGGAGCTGTTTTTT